One and the same sample provided the 20 T cell receptor beta chains below, sequenced in a study of shared clonotypes between healthy human individuals. Data came from immunoSEQ multiplex PCR; TCRdb stores just in-frame clones and leaves some out. The sample gives around 1.9 million clones, approximately 92% of which show up once; under 2% is in the top ten. CD45RO-negative, CCR7-selected cells formed the naive CD8 fraction, which excluded terminally differentiated effector memory CD45RA+ cells. Sequences were obtained from naive CD8+ T cells from PBMCs. The source of these receptors is a man between 18 and 35 years old in good health. Some clones in this sample may be carry-over from other donors' samples.

The chain couples TRBV15 to TRBJ2-2; D gene ambiguous. The CDR3 consists of 18 residues. The germline V and J ends were trimmed by 0 bases and 5 bases, with 19 bases remaining between them. CDR1 and CDR2 (germline): LNHNV, YYDKDF (reference sequence). CDR3: CATSRDFGHPNWTGELFF. CDR3 bases: TGTGCCACCAGCAGAGATTTCGGGCACCCAAATTGGACCGGGGAGCTGTTTTTT.

The V and J genes are TRBV7-9 and TRBJ2-1; 9 bases line up with TRBD1. This CDR3 is built from 14 residues. Germline V CDR1 and CDR2: SEHNR, FQNEAQ (reference sequence). J lost 6 bases, V lost 4 bases, and 4 bases had no gene match. CDR3 protein: CASSWGGQGNEQFF. As DNA, the CDR3 is TGTGCCAGCAGCTGGGGGGGACAGGGCAATGAGCAGTTCTTC.

J is TRBJ2-2 and V is TRBV25-1; the D is unclear. Trimming took 4 bases from V and 2 from J, leaving 8 bases between them. This CDR3 has 14 amino acids. Per germline, CDR1 MGHDK and CDR2 SYGVNS. The CDR3 loop reads CASSAKGNTGELFF. CDR3 nucleotide sequence: TGTGCCAGCAGTGCCAAGGGAAACACCGGGGAGCTGTTTTTT.

The CDR3 loop reads CASSARDSLYEQYF. In DNA, the CDR3 is TGCGCCAGCAGCGCAAGAGACAGCCTCTACGAGCAGTACTTC. The chain recombines TRBV5-1 with TRBJ2-7; tentatively, D is TRBD1 (5 bases). The CDR3 spans 14 residues. Trimming shortened V by 4 bases and J by 3 bases, and 14 bases separated the two germline ends. Per the germline V gene, CDR1 is SGHRS and CDR2 is YFSETQ.

This rearrangement joins TRBV7-9 to TRBJ1-1; D gene ambiguous. Deletions cut 0 bases from V and 0 bases from J, with 8 bases between. This CDR3 is 15 amino acids long. CDR1 and CDR2 (germline): SEHNR, FQNEAQ (reference sequence). The CDR3 DNA reads TGTGCCAGCAGCTTAGCAGGTCCGTTGAACACTGAAGCTTTCTTT. It yields the protein CASSLAGPLNTEAFF.

This clone is a singleton in its sample. The CDR3 DNA is TGTGCCAGCAGCGACGGACTAGCGGAGCTACCCCCCGAGCAGTACTTC. It is translated as CASSDGLAELPPEQYF. The chain combines TRBV9 with TRBJ2-7; 10 bases match TRBD2. V shed 3 bases, J shed 6 bases, and the junction held 12 bases outside the gene matches. Per germline, CDR1 SGDLS and CDR2 YYNGEE. This CDR3 has 16 amino acids.

This chain joins TRBV5-1 and TRBJ2-7; TRBD1 aligns across 8 bases. The CDR3 runs 14 residues. CDR1 and CDR2 (germline): SGHRS, YFSETQ. Unmatched junction bases numbered 9, after V lost 5 bases and J lost 5 bases. The chain's CDR3 is CASRVGVTGDEQYF. As DNA, the CDR3 is TGCGCCAGCAGGGTAGGGGTGACAGGGGACGAGCAGTACTTC.

In this sample, this clone turned up once. The chain is built from TRBV14 and TRBJ2-7; D is possibly TRBD1 or TRBD2 (7 bases each). CDR3 length equals 13 residues. In germline, CDR1 is SGHDN, CDR2 FVKESK. The V and J ends lost 6 bases and 3 bases respectively, with 12 bases between them. In DNA form, the CDR3 reads TGTGCCAGCAGAGCGGGACAGAGCTACGAGCAGTACTTC. Translating gives CASRAGQSYEQYF.

V gene TRBV14 combines with J gene TRBJ1-1; TRBD1 might be the D (6 bases). V gave up 0 bases and J gave up 4 bases, with 6 bases separating them. Germline V gene sequence: CDR1 SGHDN, CDR2 FVKESK. CDR3 size: 13 residues. CDR3 sequence: CASSQEGGTEAFF. The DNA for the CDR3 is TGTGCCAGCAGCCAAGAAGGGGGCACTGAAGCTTTCTTT.

This rearrangement joins TRBV7-3 to TRBJ2-1; 9 positions match TRBD2. Trimming cost V 4 bases and J 8 bases; bases outside gene matches: 15. CDR1 and CDR2 (germline): SGHTA, FQGTGA. The CDR3 length is 17 residues. CDR3 amino acids: CASSSPTEIAGEHEQFF. DNA for the CDR3: TGTGCCAGCAGCTCCCCAACTGAAATAGCGGGAGAGCATGAGCAGTTCTTC.

The V gene is TRBV11-2, the J gene TRBJ1-5; 7 bases are a match to TRBD1. The CDR3 has 15 residues. V lost 3 bases, J lost 7 bases, and 9 bases stayed unmatched. Germline loops: CDR1 SGHAT, CDR2 FQNNGV. Here the CDR3 reads CASSFGRGAEQPQHF. CDR3 bases: TGTGCCAGCAGCTTTGGCAGGGGGGCCGAGCAGCCCCAGCATTTT.

About this clone itself: The sample contains more than one DNA sequence encoding this CDR3. The chain joins TRBV9 to TRBJ2-7; D not certain. The CDR3 spans 12 residues. The germline V gene has CDR1 SGDLS and CDR2 YYNGEE. V lost 4 bases to trimming and J lost 1 base, with 6 bases between them. The DNA for the CDR3 is TGTGCCAGCAGCCCTCCGTCCTACGAGCAGTACTTC. Residues: CASSPPSYEQYF. Full variable domain (rest looked up from reference TRBV9 and TRBJ2-7): DSGVTQTPKHLITATGQRVTLRCSPRSGDLSVYWYQQSLDQGLQFLIQYYNGEERAKGNILERFSAQQFPDLHSELNLSSLELGDSALYFCASSPPSYEQYFGPGTRLTVT.

The CDR3: CASSLGASGAYEQYF. DNA of the CDR3: TGTGCCAGCAGTTTAGGGGCTAGCGGGGCGTACGAGCAGTACTTC. This chain uses TRBV28 with TRBJ2-7; 9 bases map to TRBD2. The CDR3 sequence is 15 residues long. Trimming at V came to 2 bases and at J to 4 bases, leaving 6 bases not matched to a gene. Per germline, CDR1 MDHEN and CDR2 SYDVKM.

The rearrangement links TRBV9 to TRBJ2-7; 9 bases are shared with TRBD2. With 4 bases clipped from V and 6 bases from J, the junction kept 14 bases outside the gene matches. Germline assignment: CDR1 SGDLS and CDR2 YYNGEE. This CDR3 region has 16 residues. CDR3 DNA sequence: TGTGCCAGCAGCTCGTCGCGGGGGACTAGCCCCTCCGAGCAGTACTTC. Protein product: CASSSSRGTSPSEQYF.

This chain connects TRBV27 to TRBJ2-1; perhaps D is TRBD1 or TRBD2 (6 bases each). Trimming cost V 1 base and J 6 bases, with 16 bases left between them. The CDR3 length is 16 residues. Per germline, CDR1 MNHEY and CDR2 SMNVEV (reference sequence). Written as DNA, the CDR3 is TGTGCCAGCAGTTTATGGTTGGAGGGGGGTCGCAATGAGCAGTTCTTC. Amino acids: CASSLWLEGGRNEQFF.

The chain uses TRBV7-8 and TRBJ2-5; D not certain. The V gene lost 4 bases and the J gene lost 7 bases, with 19 bases spanning the gap. Germline V gene data show CDR1 as SGHVS and CDR2 as FQNEAQ. CDR3 length equals 15 residues. The CDR3 nucleotides read TGTGCCAGCAGCTCGGTGAGGTCGCCCAGTGGGACCCAGTACTTC. Protein: CASSSVRSPSGTQYF.

The chain employs TRBV9 and TRBJ2-5, with D unresolved. V dropped 3 bases and J dropped 2 bases, with 5 bases sitting between them. The germline CDR1 and CDR2 sequences are SGDLS and YYNGEE. The CDR3 sequence is 12 residues long. CDR3 sequence (DNA): TGTGCCAGCAGCGGTACGCAAGAGACCCAGTACTTC. Encoded protein: CASSGTQETQYF.

The gene calls are TRBV6-6 and TRBJ1-2; 8 bases align to TRBD1. Germline lookup yields CDR1 MNHNY and CDR2 SVGAGI (reference sequence). The V and J ends lost 7 bases and 4 bases, in that order; junction bases with no gene match: 8. CDR3 size: 14 residues. In DNA, the CDR3 is TGTGCCAGCAATTTACGGGACAGGACCTATGGCTACACCTTC. It translates to CASNLRDRTYGYTF.

V is TRBV9 and J is TRBJ2-2; D is unresolved. The CDR3 is 16 amino acids. V lost 0 bases and J lost 6, with 15 bases in between. The germline gives CDR1 SGDLS, CDR2 YYNGEE. The CDR3 DNA follows: TGTGCCAGCAGCGTAGAGGCAAGCGTAAACCCCGGGGAGCTGTTTTTT. Translating gives CASSVEASVNPGELFF.

The V call is TRBV29-1, the J call TRBJ2-1; D possibly corresponds to TRBD2 (6 bases). The V end was cut by 0 bases, the J end by 5 bases, with 14 bases between. The germline gives CDR1 SQVTM, CDR2 ANQGSEA. The CDR3 has 15 residues. The CDR3 nucleotides are TGCAGCGTTGAAGATTGGGGGAGGCCCAACAATGAGCAGTTCTTC. Translating gives CSVEDWGRPNNEQFF.